This T cell receptor (beta chain) was documented in a study of blood T cell repertoires in COVID-19. Across the whole study: The origin of the acute and convalescent COVID-19 samples was the United States, Italy and Spain.

Enrollees, about 18 to 89 years old, lived in around 23 US areas. Cohorts were determined from participant-reported clinical history. This CDR3 comprises 15 residues. V shed 2 bases and J shed 5 bases, with 13 bases lying between them. Germline assignment: CDR1 SGHTA and CDR2 FQGNSA. Original handling: Using reference gene primer amplification, nucleated cell counts were estimated. The assay was immunoSEQ multiplex PCR, and TCRdb's table has in-frame clones only and misses some. The V and J calls and clone size come from that table; D and trimming were worked out from the DNA. The sample has 250,000 to 350,000 clones; 75% to 95% are singletons.

V usage is TRBV7-2 and J usage is TRBJ1-5; TRBD1 might be the D (5 bases). The TCR originated in a woman in her 30s who had recovered from COVID-19. Source material: PBMCs or T cells enriched from blood (not recorded which). CDR3 region: CASSLRREGDQPQHF. CDR3 nucleotides: TGTGCCAGCAGCTTACGCAGGGAAGGGGATCAGCCCCAGCATTTT.